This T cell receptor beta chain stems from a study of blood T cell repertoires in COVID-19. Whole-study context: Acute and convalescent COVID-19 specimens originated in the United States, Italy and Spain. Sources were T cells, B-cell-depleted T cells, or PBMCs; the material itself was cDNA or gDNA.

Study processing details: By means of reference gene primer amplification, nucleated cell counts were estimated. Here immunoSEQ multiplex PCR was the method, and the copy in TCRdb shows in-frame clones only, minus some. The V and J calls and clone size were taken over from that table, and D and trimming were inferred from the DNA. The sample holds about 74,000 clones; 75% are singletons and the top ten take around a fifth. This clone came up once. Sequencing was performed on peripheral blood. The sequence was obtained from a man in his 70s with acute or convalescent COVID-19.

Written as DNA, the CDR3 is TGCGCCAGCAGCTCGGGACTAGCGGGACCCCGTGAGCAGTTCTTC. It specifies CASSSGLAGPREQFF. The chain combines TRBV5-1 with TRBJ2-1; 13 nucleotides match TRBD2. CDR3 size: 15 residues. From germline, CDR1 is SGHRS and CDR2 YFSETQ. V shed 3 bases, J shed 9 bases, and the junction held 6 bases outside the gene matches. The whole variable domain, remainder taken from reference TRBV5-1 and TRBJ2-1, is KAGVTQTPRYLIKTRGQQVTLSCSPISGHRSVSWYQQTPGQGLQFLFEYFSETQRNKGNFPGRFSGRQFSNSRSEMNVSTLELGDSALYLCASSSGLAGPREQFFGPGTRLTVL.